Listed below are T cell receptor beta chains from one sample, sequenced in a study of blood T cell repertoires in COVID-19. TCRdb's table, derived via immunoSEQ multiplex PCR, lists solely in-frame clones and lacks some. The sample includes roughly 25,000 clones, 86% of them seen just once. Input material: peripheral blood. The source of these receptors is a human donor with active COVID-19. The donor label of this sample is uncertain. Each CDR3 is given with its conserved first and last residue. Fields, in order: J gene, D gene, V gene, CDR3 protein. D genes are given only for firm matches.

TRBJ1-1,TRBD1,TRBV11-3,CASRRDSEAFF
TRBJ2-7,-,TRBV5-1,CASSPTGHSYEQYF
TRBJ2-7,-,TRBV28,CASSLLSTLLREQYF
TRBJ1-5,-,TRBV6-4,CASSVQGGQPQHF
TRBJ1-2,TRBD1,TRBV19,CASSMRQGPNNYGYTF
TRBJ2-1,-,TRBV5-4,CASSPSAGYNEQFF
TRBJ2-2,TRBD2,TRBV10-1,CASSPSSGGNTGELFF
TRBJ2-5,-,TRBV28,CASNLGEGRGQETQYF
TRBJ1-6,-,TRBV7-2,CASSFMGGVDSPLHF
TRBJ2-1,TRBD2,TRBV19,CASTTAAGGLLMQFF
TRBJ2-2,-,TRBV6-4,CASSEKGTGELFF
TRBJ2-1,TRBD2,TRBV25-1,CASSETGTSGNNEQFF
TRBJ2-1,-,TRBV10-2,CASREGEGDEQFF
TRBJ2-7,TRBD1,TRBV19,CASSVGTGTYEQYF
TRBJ2-2,TRBD2,TRBV3-1/TRBV3-2,CASSQDQLAPGELFF
TRBJ2-3,-,TRBV10-3,CANGVRDTQYF
TRBJ1-4,-,TRBV5-1,CASSLVPGVGANEKLFF
TRBJ2-3,TRBD2,TRBV11-2,CASSGLAGASSTDTQYF
TRBJ2-7,TRBD1,TRBV30,CAWSEDRGRFDEQYF
TRBJ1-6,-,TRBV7-9,CASSLNTETPLHF
TRBJ2-2,TRBD1,TRBV4-1,CASSQRTGENTGELFF
TRBJ1-6,TRBD1,TRBV9,CASSAPGTGGGRALHF
TRBJ2-3,TRBD2,TRBV6-1,CASRERGGVAADTQYF
TRBJ1-1,-,TRBV10-3,CAISDLGEKGRF
TRBJ2-5,TRBD2,TRBV18,CASSPGRAQETQYF
TRBJ1-1,-,TRBV2,CASSGFRGNTEAFF
TRBJ2-5,TRBD2,TRBV5-4,CASSDPGLAGEETQYF
TRBJ2-7,TRBD1,TRBV27,CASSKETGSVSEQYF
TRBJ2-1,-,TRBV4-3,CASSLGPRDEQFF
TRBJ2-7,-,TRBV3-1/TRBV3-2,CASSQLQGSHEQYF
TRBJ1-5,-,TRBV5-5,CASSLRGINQPQHF
TRBJ2-1,TRBD1,TRBV27,CASSPWGTGNPSSYNEQFF
TRBJ2-7,TRBD2,TRBV5-3,CARSPKREAYEQYF
TRBJ2-1,-,TRBV6-5,CASSTSSYNEQFF
TRBJ1-2,TRBD1,TRBV5-1,CASSSQPGQASVGGGYTF
TRBJ2-7,TRBD2,TRBV18,CASSATSGSHEQYF
TRBJ2-1,-,TRBV4-3,CASSPRRRDKFYNEQFF
TRBJ1-6,TRBD1,TRBV7-2,CASSSGQRRSNSPLHF
TRBJ2-7,-,TRBV5-1,CASSLIPTLVYEQYF
TRBJ1-3,-,TRBV11-2,CASSFLAAGNTIYF
TRBJ1-2,TRBD1,TRBV19,CASSIGQGIAYGYTF
TRBJ2-5,TRBD1,TRBV27,CASSPGTGRQTQYF
TRBJ1-5,TRBD1,TRBV7-9,CASSLGQGMGAQHF
TRBJ2-5,-,TRBV29-1,CSVRRDSSPGVGQETQYF
TRBJ2-7,-,TRBV15,CATSRDRGAGKGTYEQYF
TRBJ2-7,-,TRBV28,CASSTFGGRNRQYF
TRBJ2-5,TRBD1,TRBV12-3/TRBV12-4,CASRQGETQYF
TRBJ2-7,TRBD2,TRBV20-1,CSASRTSGMSRLSYEQYF
TRBJ2-5,TRBD1,TRBV5-1,CASSVQGPQETQYF
TRBJ2-1,TRBD2,TRBV4-1,CASSQDRGLAGGPKGYEQFF
TRBJ1-3,TRBD1,TRBV6-5,CASRDRYGNTIYF
TRBJ1-5,-,TRBV18,CASSPAQGQPQHF
TRBJ1-2,-,TRBV5-1,CASSLEQGYGYTF
TRBJ2-3,TRBD2,TRBV4-2,CASSQVTSGHTDTQYF
TRBJ2-7,TRBD1,TRBV29-1,CSVSPGQGAYEQYF